This T cell receptor (beta chain) was retrieved from a study of shared clonotypes between healthy human individuals. Looking at the study overall: For every donor, three CD4 naive, three CD4 memory, two CD8 naive and one CD8 memory plates were used.

A deep-level run was used for the assay. As originally analysed: With immunoSEQ giving junction-only sequences and no quality scores, filtering differed. The assay was immunoSEQ multiplex PCR, and TCRdb's table has in-frame clones only and misses some. That table furnishes V, J and clone size, whereas the DNA furnished D and trimming. Here the sample spans 2 million to 2.5 million clones, nearly 97% being singletons. Regarding this clone: Antigen unknown.

The CDR3 loop spans 18 amino acids. CDR1 and CDR2 (germline): MDHEN, SYDVKM. The V gene lost 3 bases and the J gene lost 1 base, with 21 bases spanning the gap. Regarding the study as a whole: Sharing across a few donors was seen in 4% to 6.5% of naive CD4 clonotypes.

The TCR sequence derives from a man younger than 35 in good health. The V call is TRBV28, the J call TRBJ1-1; TRBD1 might be the D (5 bases). Sequencing used naive CD4+ T cells sorted from blood. Documented subset: CD45RA+ positively selected. The CDR3 loop is CASSFLGPGRFKNTEAFF. The CDR3 nucleotides read TGTGCCAGCAGTTTTCTCGGGCCAGGGAGGTTTAAGAACACTGAAGCTTTCTTT.